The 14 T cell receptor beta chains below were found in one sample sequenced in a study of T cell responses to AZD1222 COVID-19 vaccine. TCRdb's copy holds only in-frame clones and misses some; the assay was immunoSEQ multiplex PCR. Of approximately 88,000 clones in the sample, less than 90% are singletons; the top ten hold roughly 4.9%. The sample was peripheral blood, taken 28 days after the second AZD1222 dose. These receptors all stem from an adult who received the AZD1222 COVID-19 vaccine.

CDR3 in amino acids: CASSYSAITEAFF. In nucleotides, the CDR3 is TGTGCCAGCAGTTACTCGGCCATCACTGAAGCTTTCTTT. V usage is TRBV6-6 and J usage is TRBJ1-1; D is ambiguous. CDR3 size: 13 residues. CDR1 is MNHNY, CDR2 SVGAGI, per germline (reference sequence). Trimming stripped 0 bases from V and 4 bases from J, with 6 bases between.

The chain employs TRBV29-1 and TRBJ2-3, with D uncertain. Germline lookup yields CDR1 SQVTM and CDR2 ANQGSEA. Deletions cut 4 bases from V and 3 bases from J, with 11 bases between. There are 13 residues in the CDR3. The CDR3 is CSVAGGVTDTQYF. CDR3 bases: TGCAGCGTTGCAGGCGGCGTGACAGATACGCAGTATTTT.

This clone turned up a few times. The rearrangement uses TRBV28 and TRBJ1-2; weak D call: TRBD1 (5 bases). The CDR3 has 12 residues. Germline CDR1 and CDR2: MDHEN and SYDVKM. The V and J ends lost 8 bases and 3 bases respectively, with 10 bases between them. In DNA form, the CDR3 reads TGTGCCAGCCACGACAGCTACTATGGCTACACCTTC. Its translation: CASHDSYYGYTF.

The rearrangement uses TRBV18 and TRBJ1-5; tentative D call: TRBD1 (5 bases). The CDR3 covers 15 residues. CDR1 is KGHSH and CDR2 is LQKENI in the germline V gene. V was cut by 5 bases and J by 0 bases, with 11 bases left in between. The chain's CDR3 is CASSSQGASNQPQHF. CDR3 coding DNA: TGTGCCAGCTCATCGCAGGGTGCTAGCAATCAGCCCCAGCATTTT.

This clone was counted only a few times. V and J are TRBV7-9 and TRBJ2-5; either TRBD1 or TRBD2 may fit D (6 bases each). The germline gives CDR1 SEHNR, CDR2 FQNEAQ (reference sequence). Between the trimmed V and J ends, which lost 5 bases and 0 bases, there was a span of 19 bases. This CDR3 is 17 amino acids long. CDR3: CASSRGFTGRHQETQYF. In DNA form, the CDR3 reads TGTGCCAGCAGCCGTGGGTTTACAGGGAGGCACCAAGAGACCCAGTACTTC.

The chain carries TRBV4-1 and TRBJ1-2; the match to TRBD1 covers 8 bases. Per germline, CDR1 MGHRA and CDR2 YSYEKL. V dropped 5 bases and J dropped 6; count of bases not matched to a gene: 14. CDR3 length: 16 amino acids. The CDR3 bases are TGCGCCAGCAGCGTAGAGGACAGGGCGTGGGGAAATGGCTACACCTTC. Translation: CASSVEDRAWGNGYTF.

The chain's CDR3 is CASNLDVNTEAFF. The CDR3 DNA reads as TGTGCCAGCAATCTGGACGTGAACACTGAAGCTTTCTTT. V usage is TRBV2 and J usage is TRBJ1-1; D unclear. The CDR3 spans 13 residues. V was trimmed by 7 bases and J by 0 bases, leaving 9 bases between them. Per germline, CDR1 SNHLY and CDR2 FYNNEI.

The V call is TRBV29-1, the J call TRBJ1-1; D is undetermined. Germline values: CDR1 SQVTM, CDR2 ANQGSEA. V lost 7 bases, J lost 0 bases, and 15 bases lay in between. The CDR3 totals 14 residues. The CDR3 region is CSDGVADLNTEAFF. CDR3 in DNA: TGCAGCGACGGGGTGGCGGACCTGAACACTGAAGCTTTCTTT.

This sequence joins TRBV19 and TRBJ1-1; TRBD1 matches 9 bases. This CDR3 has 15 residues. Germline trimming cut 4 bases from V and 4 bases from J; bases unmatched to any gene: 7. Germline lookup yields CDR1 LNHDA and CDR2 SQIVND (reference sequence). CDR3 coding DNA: TGTGCCAGTAGTACACAGGGGGCGATGGTCACTGAAGCTTTCTTT. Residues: CASSTQGAMVTEAFF.

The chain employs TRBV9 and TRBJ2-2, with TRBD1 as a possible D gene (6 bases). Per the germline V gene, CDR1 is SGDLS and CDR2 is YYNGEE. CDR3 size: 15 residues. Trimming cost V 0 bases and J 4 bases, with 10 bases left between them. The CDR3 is CASSVDRASTGELFF. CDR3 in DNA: TGTGCCAGCAGCGTAGACAGGGCCTCCACCGGGGAGCTGTTTTTT.

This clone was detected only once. This CDR3 reads CASSIPGGTEAFF. The CDR3 bases are TGTGCCAGCTCAATCCCGGGAGGCACTGAAGCTTTCTTT. This chain connects TRBV18 to TRBJ1-1; D is unclear. Germline CDR1 is KGHSH and CDR2 is LQKENI. V was pared by 5 bases and J by 4 bases, with 11 bases between. This CDR3 region has 13 residues.

As DNA, the CDR3 is TGTGCCAGCAGTACCGGGGGGCTAGCGGGGTTCTTAGAGACCCAGTACTTC. Protein: CASSTGGLAGFLETQYF. This chain links TRBV28 with TRBJ2-5; the match to TRBD2 covers 9 bases. In germline, CDR1 is MDHEN, CDR2 SYDVKM. The CDR3 has 17 amino acids. Unmatched junction bases numbered 14, after V lost 5 bases and J lost 4 bases.

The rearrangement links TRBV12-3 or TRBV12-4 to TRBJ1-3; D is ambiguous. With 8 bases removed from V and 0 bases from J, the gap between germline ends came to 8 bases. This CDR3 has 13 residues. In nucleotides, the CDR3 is TGTGCCAGCTCTAGGAGCTCTGGAAACACCATATATTTT. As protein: CASSRSSGNTIYF.

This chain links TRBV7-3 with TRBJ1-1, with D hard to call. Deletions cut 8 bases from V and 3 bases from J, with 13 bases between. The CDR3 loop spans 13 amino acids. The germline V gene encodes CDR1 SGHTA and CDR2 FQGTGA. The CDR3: CASRLMRDTEAFF. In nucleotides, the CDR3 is TGTGCCAGCCGCCTTATGAGGGACACTGAAGCTTTCTTT.